This T cell receptor beta chain derives from a study of blood T cell repertoires in COVID-19. Study context: Both acute and convalescent COVID-19 samples were obtained from the United States, Italy and Spain. In each case, the material was cDNA or gDNA derived from T cells, B-cell-depleted T cells, or PBMCs.

This CDR3 is built from 15 residues. Germline CDR1 LGHNA, CDR2 YNFKEQ. J was trimmed by 3 bases and V by 2 bases; bases with no gene match: 2. The data were produced by immunoSEQ multiplex PCR, yet TCRdb's version contains in-frame clones alone and is incomplete. The sample lists 40,000 to 45,000 clones; approximately 90% were seen once. While infection was still active, Seattle patients were enrolled and then followed longitudinally. V is TRBV4-2 and J is TRBJ2-2, with 8 bases matching TRBD2. The sample taken for sequencing was peripheral blood. The clonotype was recovered from a man in his fifties or sixties with COVID-19, enrolled during active disease. The CDR3 spells CASSQQLADTGELFF. CDR3 sequence (DNA): TGTGCCAGCAGCCAACAACTAGCGGACACCGGGGAGCTGTTTTTT.